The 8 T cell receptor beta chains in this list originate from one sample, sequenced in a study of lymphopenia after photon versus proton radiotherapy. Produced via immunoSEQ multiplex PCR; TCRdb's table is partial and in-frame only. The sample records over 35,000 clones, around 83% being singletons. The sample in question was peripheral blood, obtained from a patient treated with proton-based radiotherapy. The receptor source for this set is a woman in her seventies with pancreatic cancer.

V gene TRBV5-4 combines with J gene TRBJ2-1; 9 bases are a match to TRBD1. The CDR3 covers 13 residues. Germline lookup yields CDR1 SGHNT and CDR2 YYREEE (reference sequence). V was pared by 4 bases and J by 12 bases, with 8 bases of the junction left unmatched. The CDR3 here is CASSRDRESRQFF. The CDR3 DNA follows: TGTGCCAGCAGCCGGGACAGGGAATCGAGGCAGTTCTTC.

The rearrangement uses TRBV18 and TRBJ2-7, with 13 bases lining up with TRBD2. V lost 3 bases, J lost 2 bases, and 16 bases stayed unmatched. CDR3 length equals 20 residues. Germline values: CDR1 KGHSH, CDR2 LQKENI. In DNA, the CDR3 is TGTGCCAGCTCACCGGTGGCCGTCGGACTAGCGGGGGACGTCACCTACGAGCAGTACTTC. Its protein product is CASSPVAVGLAGDVTYEQYF.

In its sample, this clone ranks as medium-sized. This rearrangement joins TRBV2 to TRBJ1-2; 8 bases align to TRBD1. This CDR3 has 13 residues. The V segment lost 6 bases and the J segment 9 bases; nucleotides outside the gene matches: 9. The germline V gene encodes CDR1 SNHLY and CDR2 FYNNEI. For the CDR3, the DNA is TGTGCCAGCAGCCCCGGGACAGGCGAGAGCTACACCTTC. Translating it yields CASSPGTGESYTF.

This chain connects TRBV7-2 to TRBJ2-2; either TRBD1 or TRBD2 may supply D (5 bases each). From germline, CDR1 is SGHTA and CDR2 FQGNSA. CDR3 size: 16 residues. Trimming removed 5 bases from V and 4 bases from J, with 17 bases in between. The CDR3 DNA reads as TGTGCCAGCAGCCCAATCCCATGGGGGTCCACCGGGGAGCTGTTTTTT. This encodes CASSPIPWGSTGELFF.

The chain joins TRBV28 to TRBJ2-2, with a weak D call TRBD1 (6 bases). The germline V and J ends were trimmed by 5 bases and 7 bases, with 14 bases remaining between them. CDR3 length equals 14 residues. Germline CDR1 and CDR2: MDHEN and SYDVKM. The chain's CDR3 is CASSRQGLDGELFF. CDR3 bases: TGTGCCAGCAGTCGCCAGGGGTTGGACGGGGAGCTGTTTTTT.

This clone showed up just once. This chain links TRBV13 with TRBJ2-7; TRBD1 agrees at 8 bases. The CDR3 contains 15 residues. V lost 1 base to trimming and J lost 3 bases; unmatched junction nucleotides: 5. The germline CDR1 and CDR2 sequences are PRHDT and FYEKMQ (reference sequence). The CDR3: CASSLVRRGLYEQYF. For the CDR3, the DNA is TGTGCCAGCAGCTTAGTTCGCAGGGGGCTCTACGAGCAGTACTTC. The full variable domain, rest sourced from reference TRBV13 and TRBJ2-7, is AAGVIQSPRHLIKEKRETATLKCYPIPRHDTVYWYQQGPGQDPQFLISFYEKMQSDKGSIPDRFSAQQFSDYHSELNMSSLELGDSALYFCASSLVRRGLYEQYFGPGTRLTVT.

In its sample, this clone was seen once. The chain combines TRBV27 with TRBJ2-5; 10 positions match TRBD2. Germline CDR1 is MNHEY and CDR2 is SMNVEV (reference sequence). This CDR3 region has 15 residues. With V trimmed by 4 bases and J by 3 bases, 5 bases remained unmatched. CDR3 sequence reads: CASSSWTSGKETQYF. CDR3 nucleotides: TGTGCCAGCAGTTCCTGGACTAGCGGTAAAGAGACCCAGTACTTC.

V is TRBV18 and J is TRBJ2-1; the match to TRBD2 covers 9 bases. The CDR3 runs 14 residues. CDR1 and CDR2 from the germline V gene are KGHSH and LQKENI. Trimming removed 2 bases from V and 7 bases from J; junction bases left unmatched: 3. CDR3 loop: CASSPGTSLNEQFF. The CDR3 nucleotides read TGTGCCAGCTCACCAGGGACTAGCTTAAATGAGCAGTTCTTC.